This T cell receptor beta chain was identified in a study of blood T cell repertoires in COVID-19. Trimming left V 0 bases short and J 0 bases short, with 7 bases between. CDR1 and CDR2 (germline): SGDLS, YYNGEE. CDR3 length: 14 residues. TCRdb's table, derived via immunoSEQ multiplex PCR, lists solely in-frame clones and lacks some. The sample includes around 250,000 clones, approximately 82% of them seen just once. Source material: peripheral blood. The sequence was obtained from a man aged 40-55 years with active or convalescent COVID-19. This chain links TRBV9 with TRBJ2-7; the D is unclear. The CDR3 protein is CASSVGGSSYEQYF. CDR3 nucleotides: TGTGCCAGCAGCGTAGGCGGAAGCTCCTACGAGCAGTACTTC.